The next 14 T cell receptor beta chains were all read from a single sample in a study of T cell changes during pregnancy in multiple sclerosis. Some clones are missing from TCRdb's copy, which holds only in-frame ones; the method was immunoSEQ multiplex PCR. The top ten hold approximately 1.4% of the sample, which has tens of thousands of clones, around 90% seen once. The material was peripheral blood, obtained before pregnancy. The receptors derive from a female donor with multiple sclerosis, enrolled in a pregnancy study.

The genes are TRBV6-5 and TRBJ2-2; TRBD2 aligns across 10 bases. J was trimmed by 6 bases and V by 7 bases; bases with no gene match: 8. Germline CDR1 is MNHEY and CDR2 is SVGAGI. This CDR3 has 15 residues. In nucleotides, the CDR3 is TGTGCCAGCAATATAGCGGGGGGATGGTCCGGGGAGCTGTTTTTT. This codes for CASNIAGGWSGELFF.

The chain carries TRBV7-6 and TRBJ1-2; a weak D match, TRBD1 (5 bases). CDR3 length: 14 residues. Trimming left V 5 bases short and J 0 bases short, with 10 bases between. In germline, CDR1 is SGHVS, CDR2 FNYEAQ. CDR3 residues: CASSADRANYGYTF. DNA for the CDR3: TGTGCCAGCAGCGCCGACAGAGCTAACTATGGCTACACCTTC.

The CDR3 here is CASSPMGGKGTDTQYF. In DNA form, the CDR3 reads TGTGCCAGCAGCCCCATGGGGGGAAAAGGCACAGATACGCAGTATTTT. The chain uses TRBV9 and TRBJ2-3; a possible D gene is TRBD2 (6 bases). This CDR3 has 16 amino acids. V was cut by 4 bases and J by 1 base, with 16 bases left in between. CDR1 is SGDLS, CDR2 YYNGEE, per germline. The full variable domain, its missing parts supplied by reference TRBV9 and TRBJ2-3, is DSGVTQTPKHLITATGQRVTLRCSPRSGDLSVYWYQQSLDQGLQFLIQYYNGEERAKGNILERFSAQQFPDLHSELNLSSLELGDSALYFCASSPMGGKGTDTQYFGPGTRLTVL.

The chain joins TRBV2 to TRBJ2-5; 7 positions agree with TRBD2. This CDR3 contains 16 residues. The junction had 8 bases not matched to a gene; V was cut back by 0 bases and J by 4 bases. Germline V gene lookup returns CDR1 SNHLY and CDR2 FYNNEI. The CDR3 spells CASSEAPLSGIETQYF. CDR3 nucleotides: TGTGCCAGCAGTGAAGCGCCATTAAGCGGGATAGAGACCCAGTACTTC.

The DNA for the CDR3 is TGTGCCAGCGAGGGTTGGGATACTGGAAACACCATATATTTT. It is translated as CASEGWDTGNTIYF. This chain uses TRBV6-6 with TRBJ1-3; unclear D gene. This CDR3 region has 14 residues. Trimming pared 8 bases from V and 2 bases from J, leaving 13 bases between. Germline V gene sequence: CDR1 MNHNY, CDR2 SVGAGI (reference sequence).

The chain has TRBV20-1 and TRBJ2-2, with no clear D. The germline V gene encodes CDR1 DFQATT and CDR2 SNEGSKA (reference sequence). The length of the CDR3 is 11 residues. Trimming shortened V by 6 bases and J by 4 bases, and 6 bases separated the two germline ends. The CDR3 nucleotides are TGCAGTGCCGCCGGCACCGGGGAGCTGTTTTTT. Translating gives CSAAGTGELFF.

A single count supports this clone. The CDR3 spells CASSLASGITEAFF. The CDR3 DNA is TGTGCCAGCAGCTTGGCCAGCGGGATCACTGAAGCTTTCTTT. The chain uses TRBV5-6 and TRBJ1-1; D is unclear. The CDR3 length is 14 residues. Germline V gene lookup returns CDR1 SGHDT and CDR2 YYEEEE. V lost 0 bases to trimming and J lost 4 bases, with 10 bases between them.

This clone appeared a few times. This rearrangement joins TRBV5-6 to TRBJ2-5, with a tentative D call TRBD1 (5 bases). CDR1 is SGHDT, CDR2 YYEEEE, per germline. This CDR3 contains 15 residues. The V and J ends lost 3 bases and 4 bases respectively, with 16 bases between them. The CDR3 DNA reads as TGTGCCAGCAGCTCCGGAGCCTGGACACTAGAGACCCAGTACTTC. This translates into CASSSGAWTLETQYF.

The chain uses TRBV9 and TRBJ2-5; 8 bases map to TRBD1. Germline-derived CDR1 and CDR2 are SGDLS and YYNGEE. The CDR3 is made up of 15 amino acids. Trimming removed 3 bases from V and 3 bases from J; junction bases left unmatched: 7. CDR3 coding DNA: TGTGCCAGCAGCGCAGGACAGGGTTTTGAAGAGACCCAGTACTTC. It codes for CASSAGQGFEETQYF.

CDR3 DNA: TGTGCCAGTAAGATAGCGGGAGAGACCCAGTACTTC. Protein product: CASKIAGETQYF. This sequence joins TRBV7-8 and TRBJ2-5; 7 bases agree with TRBD2. The CDR3 is 12 residues long. CDR1 SGHVS and CDR2 FQNEAQ come from the germline V gene. Unmatched junction bases numbered 5, after V lost 9 bases and J lost 4 bases.

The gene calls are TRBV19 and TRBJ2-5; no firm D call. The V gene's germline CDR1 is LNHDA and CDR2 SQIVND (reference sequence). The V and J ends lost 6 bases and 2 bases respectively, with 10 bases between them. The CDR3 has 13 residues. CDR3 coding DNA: TGTGCCAGTAGAACTTTGTCTCAAGAGACCCAGTACTTC. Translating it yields CASRTLSQETQYF.

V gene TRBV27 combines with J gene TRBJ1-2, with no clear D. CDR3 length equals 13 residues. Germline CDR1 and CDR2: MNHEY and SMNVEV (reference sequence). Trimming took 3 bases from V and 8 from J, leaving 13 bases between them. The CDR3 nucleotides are TGTGCCAGCAGTTTCAGCGGATTGGGCGGCTACACCTTC. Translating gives CASSFSGLGGYTF.

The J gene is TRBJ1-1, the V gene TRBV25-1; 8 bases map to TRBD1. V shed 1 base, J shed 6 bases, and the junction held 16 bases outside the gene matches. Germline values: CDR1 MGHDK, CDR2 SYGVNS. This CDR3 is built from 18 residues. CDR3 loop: CASSEFPLRQGPRAEAFF. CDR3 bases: TGTGCCAGCAGTGAATTCCCACTTAGACAGGGGCCTCGGGCTGAAGCTTTCTTT. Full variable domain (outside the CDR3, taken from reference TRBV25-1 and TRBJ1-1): EADIYQTPRYLVIGTGKKITLECSQTMGHDKMYWYQQDPGMELHLIHYSYGVNSTEKGDLSSESTVSRIRTEHFPLTLESARPSHTSQYLCASSEFPLRQGPRAEAFFGQGTRLTVV.

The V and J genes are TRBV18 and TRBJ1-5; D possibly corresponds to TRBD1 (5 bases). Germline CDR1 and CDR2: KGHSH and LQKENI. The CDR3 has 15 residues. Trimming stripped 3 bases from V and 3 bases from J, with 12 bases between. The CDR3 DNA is TGTGCCAGCTCACCCGTGGGGGGTTACAATCAGCCCCAGCATTTT. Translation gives CASSPVGGYNQPQHF.